This entry describes one T cell receptor beta chain. This clone occurred a few times. Its antigen is not yet known. No base quality values were provided; no much bigger clone lies one nucleotide off. This sample was included in a study of control samples from healthy donors and cancer patients (dated by TCRdb to 2020 to 2022). Libraries were constructed by the immunoSEQ multiplex PCR assay. TCRdb provides this immuneACCESS table in a form limited to in-frame rearrangements. Some clones are lacking; in checked studies, under half of them reflect an unresolved V gene, and why the rest are absent is not known. Here the sample has 70,000 to 100,000 clones; over 85% occur a single time. The ten largest clones take up 1.9% of the sample. The CDR3 starts with the cysteine, ends with the phenylalanine, and has 11 residues. The sequence is cut down to CDR3 DNA, 33 bases in frame from base 1. V was cut back by 2 bases and J by 3 bases, leaving a gap of 2 bases between them. For CDR1 and CDR2, the germline V gene lists ENHRY and SYGVKD.

The chain is encoded by TRBV10-3 joined to TRBJ2-7, with the identity of the D gene unclear. This clonotype originated in an older woman with head and neck cancer. Sequenced material: PBMCs. The CDR3 is CAISEIYEQYF. Here is the DNA: TGTGCCATCAGTGAGATCTACGAGCAGTACTTC.